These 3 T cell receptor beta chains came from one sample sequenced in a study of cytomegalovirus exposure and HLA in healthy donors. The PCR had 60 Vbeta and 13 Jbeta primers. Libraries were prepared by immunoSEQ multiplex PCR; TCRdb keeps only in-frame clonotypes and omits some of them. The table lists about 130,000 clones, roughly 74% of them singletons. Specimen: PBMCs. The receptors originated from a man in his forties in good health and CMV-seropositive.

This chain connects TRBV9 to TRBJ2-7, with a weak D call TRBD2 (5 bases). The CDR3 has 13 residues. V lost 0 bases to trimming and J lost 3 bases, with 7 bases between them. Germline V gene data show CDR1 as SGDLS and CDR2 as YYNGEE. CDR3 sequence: CASSVDRDYEQYF. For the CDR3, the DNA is TGTGCCAGCAGCGTAGATCGGGACTACGAGCAGTACTTC.

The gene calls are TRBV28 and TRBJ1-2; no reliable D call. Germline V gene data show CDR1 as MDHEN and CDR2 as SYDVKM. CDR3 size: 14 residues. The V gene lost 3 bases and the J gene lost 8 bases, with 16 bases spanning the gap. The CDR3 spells CASSLYGGLGGYTF. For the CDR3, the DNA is TGTGCCAGCAGTTTGTATGGCGGACTGGGAGGCTACACCTTC.

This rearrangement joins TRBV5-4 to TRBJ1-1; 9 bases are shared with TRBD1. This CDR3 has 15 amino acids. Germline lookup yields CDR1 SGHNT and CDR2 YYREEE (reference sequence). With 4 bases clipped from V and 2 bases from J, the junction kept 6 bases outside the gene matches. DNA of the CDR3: TGTGCCAGCAGCCCAACAGGGGGCTCAAACACTGAAGCTTTCTTT. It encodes CASSPTGGSNTEAFF.